The 26 T cell receptor beta chains listed next were all sequenced from one sample in a study of blood T cell repertoires in COVID-19. Data came from immunoSEQ multiplex PCR; TCRdb stores just in-frame clones and leaves some out. The top ten clones hold over 9.5% of a sample with roughly 100,000 clones, about 83% of them seen once. The sequenced sample consisted of peripheral blood. These receptors were obtained from a man aged 35 to 55 with active or convalescent COVID-19.

This clone came up a few times. This chain joins TRBV4-2 and TRBJ1-2; TRBD1 matches at 8 bases. This CDR3 is 15 amino acids long. Germline V lookup: CDR1 LGHNA, CDR2 YNFKEQ. The J segment lost 4 bases and the V segment lost 1 base, leaving 5 bases of the junction unmatched. The CDR3 loop reads CASSQAADRAYGYTF. CDR3 bases: TGTGCCAGCAGCCAAGCCGCGGACAGGGCCTATGGCTACACCTTC.

The chain joins TRBV10-3 to TRBJ1-2; TRBD1 agrees at 9 bases. The CDR3 is 14 amino acids. After removal of 3 bases from V and 8 bases from J, the junction contained 7 bases not matched to a gene. Germline loops: CDR1 ENHRY, CDR2 SYGVKD. The CDR3 DNA is TGTGCCATCAGTGATCCGGGACAGGGAGAAGGCTACACCTTC. Translated, it gives CAISDPGQGEGYTF.

V is TRBV18 and J is TRBJ2-7; TRBD2 matches at 8 bases. Germline V lookup: CDR1 KGHSH, CDR2 LQKENI. After removal of 0 bases from V and 2 bases from J, the junction contained 3 bases not matched to a gene. The CDR3 totals 15 residues. CDR3 sequence: CASSPPRGGPYEQYF. Written as DNA, the CDR3 is TGTGCCAGCTCACCACCCCGCGGGGGGCCCTACGAGCAGTACTTC.

The V call is TRBV18, the J call TRBJ1-3; D perhaps matches TRBD1 (5 bases). Germline V gives CDR1 KGHSH, CDR2 LQKENI. V lost 2 bases to trimming and J lost 0 bases, with 11 bases between them. The CDR3 totals 16 residues. In nucleotides, the CDR3 is TGTGCCAGCTCACCATTTCGACAGACCTCTGGAAACACCATATATTTT. It is translated as CASSPFRQTSGNTIYF.

The chain's CDR3 is CASSEAVGALGSYQPQHF. In DNA, the CDR3 is TGTGCCAGCAGTGAAGCAGTGGGAGCTTTGGGTTCATATCAGCCCCAGCATTTT. The V and J genes are TRBV6-1 and TRBJ1-5; no definite D call. This CDR3 region has 18 residues. Germline assignment: CDR1 MNHNS and CDR2 SASEGT. V shed 0 bases and J shed 5 bases, with 20 bases lying between them.

The V call is TRBV10-2, the J call TRBJ2-3; TRBD2 matches 9 bases. The CDR3 runs 15 residues. Germline-derived CDR1 and CDR2 are WSHSY and SAAADI. V lost 8 bases, J lost 2 bases, and 8 bases stayed unmatched. The CDR3 spells CASDPSGDSTDTQYF. The CDR3 DNA reads as TGCGCCAGCGATCCTAGCGGGGACTCCACAGATACGCAGTATTTT.

This rearrangement joins TRBV29-1 to TRBJ1-2; 7 nucleotides agree with TRBD1. The V gene end was trimmed by 7 bases and the J gene end by 0 bases; junction bases not matched to a gene: 5. This CDR3 is 13 amino acids long. Germline V gene sequence: CDR1 SQVTM, CDR2 ANQGSEA. The CDR3 DNA reads TGCAGCGCACAGACAGGGTCTAACTATGGCTACACCTTC. Residues: CSAQTGSNYGYTF.

This clone was seen a few times. The V call is TRBV7-9, the J call TRBJ2-1; D is unclear. The CDR3 is 14 amino acids. The germline CDR1 and CDR2 sequences are SEHNR and FQNEAQ (reference sequence). V was shortened by 0 bases and J by 13 bases, with 16 bases between the two germline ends. CDR3 sequence (DNA): TGTGCCAGCAGCTTAGCGGTCGACGGCGGCCCACAGTTCTTC. This sequence encodes CASSLAVDGGPQFF.

Comments on this clone: Other DNA sequences in this specimen translate into the identical CDR3. This chain links TRBV18 with TRBJ2-3, with 7 nucleotides matching TRBD2. The CDR3 contains 13 residues. Trimming removed 3 bases from V and 3 bases from J; junction bases left unmatched: 0. CDR1 is KGHSH and CDR2 is LQKENI in the germline V gene. CDR3 nucleotides: TGTGCCAGCTCACCCGGGGGGACAGATACGCAGTATTTT. Its protein product is CASSPGGTDTQYF.

The rearrangement uses TRBV6-5 and TRBJ2-7; 11 nucleotides line up with TRBD2. The CDR3 spans 16 residues. The V and J ends lost 0 bases and 7 bases, in that order; junction bases with no gene match: 8. Germline V gene lookup returns CDR1 MNHEY and CDR2 SVGAGI. In nucleotides, the CDR3 is TGTGCCAGCAGTTACTCGATAGCGGGGGGGCCGGATGAGCAGTACTTC. Protein: CASSYSIAGGPDEQYF.

V gene TRBV19 combines with J gene TRBJ2-6, with D tentatively TRBD1 (5 bases). Trimming took 3 bases from V and 2 from J, leaving 8 bases between them. The CDR3 runs 15 residues. Germline values: CDR1 LNHDA, CDR2 SQIVND (reference sequence). CDR3 region: CASSMQGPGANVLTF. The CDR3 DNA reads as TGTGCCAGTAGTATGCAGGGCCCTGGGGCCAACGTCCTGACTTTC.

V gene TRBV7-3 combines with J gene TRBJ2-3; 16 bases agree with TRBD2. The CDR3 runs to 18 residues. V dropped 5 bases and J dropped 0; count of bases not matched to a gene: 5. Germline V CDR1 and CDR2: SGHTA, FQGTGA. CDR3 sequence reads: CASSPGTSGGASTDTQYF. Written as DNA, the CDR3 is TGTGCCAGCAGCCCCGGGACTAGCGGGGGGGCAAGCACAGATACGCAGTATTTT.

The chain carries TRBV5-1 and TRBJ2-6, with no clear D. With 5 bases removed from V and 0 bases from J, the gap between germline ends came to 12 bases. Germline CDR1 reads SGHRS; CDR2 reads YFSETQ. The CDR3 extends over 16 amino acids. The CDR3 spells CASSLNSFSGANVLTF. In DNA, the CDR3 is TGCGCCAGCAGTCTCAACAGCTTCTCTGGGGCCAACGTCCTGACTTTC. The full variable domain, its missing parts supplied by reference TRBV5-1 and TRBJ2-6, is KAGVTQTPRYLIKTRGQQVTLSCSPISGHRSVSWYQQTPGQGLQFLFEYFSETQRNKGNFPGRFSGRQFSNSRSEMNVSTLELGDSALYLCASSLNSFSGANVLTFGAGSRLTVL.

This sequence joins TRBV2 and TRBJ2-5; D call uncertain. The CDR3 loop spans 11 amino acids. Per germline, CDR1 SNHLY and CDR2 FYNNEI. Trimming removed 4 bases from V and 5 bases from J, with 5 bases in between. Written as DNA, the CDR3 is TGTGCCAGCAGTGCCCAGGAGACCCAGTACTTC. Residues: CASSAQETQYF.

The V call is TRBV21-1, the J call TRBJ1-5; no DNA check was done on the table's D call, TRBD1. TRBV21-1 is reported as a pseudogene. CDR3 size: 20 residues. The CDR3: CASSKNGAWERGYSNQPQHF. CDR3 nucleotide sequence: TGTGCCAGCAGCAAAAATGGAGCCTGGGAGAGGGGGTATAGCAATCAGCCCCAGCATTTT.

This sequence joins TRBV7-3 and TRBJ1-6, with D maybe TRBD1 (6 bases). V was clipped by 0 bases and J by 9 bases, with 9 bases between them. The CDR3 is made up of 14 amino acids. Germline lookup yields CDR1 SGHTA and CDR2 FQGTGA. The CDR3 loop reads CASSLTPGASPLHF. The DNA for the CDR3 is TGTGCCAGCAGCTTAACCCCAGGGGCTTCACCCCTCCACTTT.

The V call is TRBV29-1, the J call TRBJ2-2, with D perhaps being TRBD1 or TRBD2 (5 bases each). The CDR3 runs to 12 residues. CDR1 and CDR2 from the germline V gene are SQVTM and ANQGSEA. V gave up 7 bases and J gave up 4 bases, with 10 bases separating them. This chain's CDR3 is CSAGRFTGELFF. CDR3 nucleotide sequence: TGCAGCGCGGGACGGTTCACCGGGGAGCTGTTTTTT.

A single count supports this clone. V and J are TRBV15 and TRBJ1-3; perhaps TRBD1 as D (5 bases). Germline V CDR1 and CDR2: LNHNV, YYDKDF (reference sequence). The CDR3 consists of 15 residues. Trimming removed 7 bases from V and 2 bases from J, with 15 bases in between. The CDR3 spells CATKQQGVAGNTIYF. The CDR3 DNA reads as TGTGCCACCAAGCAGCAGGGTGTGGCTGGAAACACCATATATTTT. Drawing the rest from reference TRBV15 and TRBJ1-3, the complete variable domain is DAMVIQNPRYQVTQFGKPVTLSCSQTLNHNVMYWYQQKSSQAPKLLFHYYDKDFNNEADTPDNFQSRRPNTSFCFLDIRSPGLGDTAMYLCATKQQGVAGNTIYFGEGSWLTVV.

V usage is TRBV7-2 and J usage is TRBJ2-5; 14 nucleotides agree with TRBD2. Germline-derived CDR1 and CDR2 are SGHTA and FQGNSA. The CDR3 length is 16 residues. The V and J ends lost 1 base and 5 bases, in that order; junction bases with no gene match: 3. The CDR3 coding sequence is TGTGCCAGCAGCTTAGTACGACTAGCGGGGGGGGAGACCCAGTACTTC. Translating it yields CASSLVRLAGGETQYF.

The chain recombines TRBV6-5 with TRBJ1-2, with TRBD1 as a possible D gene (5 bases). V gave up 4 bases and J gave up 7 bases, with 16 bases separating them. CDR1 MNHEY and CDR2 SVGAGI come from the germline V gene. The length of the CDR3 is 14 residues. In DNA, the CDR3 is TGTGCCAGCAGTTCGCTTGGCAGGGCCGGTGGCTACACCTTC. This translates into CASSSLGRAGGYTF.

The chain recombines TRBV10-2 with TRBJ1-5, with 10 bases that match TRBD1. The CDR3 spans 15 residues. V lost 3 bases and J lost 4; bases outside the gene matches: 3. Germline V gene data show CDR1 as WSHSY and CDR2 as SAAADI. In DNA form, the CDR3 reads TGCGCCAGCAGTGAAGGGGGACAGGGGAATCAGCCCCAGCATTTT. The encoded protein is CASSEGGQGNQPQHF.

This clone was counted once. This chain uses TRBV5-1 with TRBJ2-3; maybe TRBD1 (6 bases). CDR1 SGHRS and CDR2 YFSETQ come from the germline V gene. The CDR3 sequence is 15 residues long. Trimming cost V 0 bases and J 8 bases, with 16 bases left between them. CDR3 nucleotide sequence: TGCGCCAGCAGCTTGGATGGGGTCGAGGGGGTTACGCAGTATTTT. This translates into CASSLDGVEGVTQYF.

This sequence joins TRBV19 and TRBJ2-1, with 8 bases matching TRBD1. This CDR3 is built from 13 residues. The J segment lost 7 bases and the V segment lost 5 bases, leaving 4 bases of the junction unmatched. The germline gives CDR1 LNHDA, CDR2 SQIVND (reference sequence). In DNA, the CDR3 is TGTGCCAGTAGTGTGGACAGGGATAATGAGCAGTTCTTC. As protein: CASSVDRDNEQFF.

Only a few counts were recorded for this clone. The CDR3 spells CASSLRRVAGGPVNNEQFF. The CDR3 DNA reads TGTGCCAGCAGCTTACGACGGGTAGCGGGGGGGCCGGTGAACAATGAGCAGTTCTTC. The V gene is TRBV11-2, the J gene TRBJ2-1, with 11 nucleotides matching TRBD2. Germline CDR1 SGHAT, CDR2 FQNNGV. The junction had 14 bases not matched to a gene; V was cut back by 2 bases and J by 5 bases. The CDR3 spans 19 residues.

This clone has only one observation. The rearrangement uses TRBV5-1 and TRBJ2-2; TRBD2 is a possible D gene (7 bases). The CDR3 loop spans 16 amino acids. The V end lost 2 bases, the J end lost 6 bases, and 17 bases lay between the germline ends. CDR1 and CDR2 from the germline V gene are SGHRS and YFSETQ. The CDR3, as DNA: TGCGCCAGCAGCTTCAAAACGGGGGGCGATCCCGGGGAGCTGTTTTTT. This codes for CASSFKTGGDPGELFF.

The chain recombines TRBV5-1 with TRBJ1-2; 7 bases fit TRBD1. The CDR3 has 15 residues. Germline V gene data show CDR1 as SGHRS and CDR2 as YFSETQ. The V segment lost 0 bases and the J segment 4 bases; nucleotides outside the gene matches: 6. The CDR3 region has the DNA TGCGCCAGCAGCTTGGGTGACAGGGAGACCTATGGCTACACCTTC. Translation gives CASSLGDRETYGYTF.